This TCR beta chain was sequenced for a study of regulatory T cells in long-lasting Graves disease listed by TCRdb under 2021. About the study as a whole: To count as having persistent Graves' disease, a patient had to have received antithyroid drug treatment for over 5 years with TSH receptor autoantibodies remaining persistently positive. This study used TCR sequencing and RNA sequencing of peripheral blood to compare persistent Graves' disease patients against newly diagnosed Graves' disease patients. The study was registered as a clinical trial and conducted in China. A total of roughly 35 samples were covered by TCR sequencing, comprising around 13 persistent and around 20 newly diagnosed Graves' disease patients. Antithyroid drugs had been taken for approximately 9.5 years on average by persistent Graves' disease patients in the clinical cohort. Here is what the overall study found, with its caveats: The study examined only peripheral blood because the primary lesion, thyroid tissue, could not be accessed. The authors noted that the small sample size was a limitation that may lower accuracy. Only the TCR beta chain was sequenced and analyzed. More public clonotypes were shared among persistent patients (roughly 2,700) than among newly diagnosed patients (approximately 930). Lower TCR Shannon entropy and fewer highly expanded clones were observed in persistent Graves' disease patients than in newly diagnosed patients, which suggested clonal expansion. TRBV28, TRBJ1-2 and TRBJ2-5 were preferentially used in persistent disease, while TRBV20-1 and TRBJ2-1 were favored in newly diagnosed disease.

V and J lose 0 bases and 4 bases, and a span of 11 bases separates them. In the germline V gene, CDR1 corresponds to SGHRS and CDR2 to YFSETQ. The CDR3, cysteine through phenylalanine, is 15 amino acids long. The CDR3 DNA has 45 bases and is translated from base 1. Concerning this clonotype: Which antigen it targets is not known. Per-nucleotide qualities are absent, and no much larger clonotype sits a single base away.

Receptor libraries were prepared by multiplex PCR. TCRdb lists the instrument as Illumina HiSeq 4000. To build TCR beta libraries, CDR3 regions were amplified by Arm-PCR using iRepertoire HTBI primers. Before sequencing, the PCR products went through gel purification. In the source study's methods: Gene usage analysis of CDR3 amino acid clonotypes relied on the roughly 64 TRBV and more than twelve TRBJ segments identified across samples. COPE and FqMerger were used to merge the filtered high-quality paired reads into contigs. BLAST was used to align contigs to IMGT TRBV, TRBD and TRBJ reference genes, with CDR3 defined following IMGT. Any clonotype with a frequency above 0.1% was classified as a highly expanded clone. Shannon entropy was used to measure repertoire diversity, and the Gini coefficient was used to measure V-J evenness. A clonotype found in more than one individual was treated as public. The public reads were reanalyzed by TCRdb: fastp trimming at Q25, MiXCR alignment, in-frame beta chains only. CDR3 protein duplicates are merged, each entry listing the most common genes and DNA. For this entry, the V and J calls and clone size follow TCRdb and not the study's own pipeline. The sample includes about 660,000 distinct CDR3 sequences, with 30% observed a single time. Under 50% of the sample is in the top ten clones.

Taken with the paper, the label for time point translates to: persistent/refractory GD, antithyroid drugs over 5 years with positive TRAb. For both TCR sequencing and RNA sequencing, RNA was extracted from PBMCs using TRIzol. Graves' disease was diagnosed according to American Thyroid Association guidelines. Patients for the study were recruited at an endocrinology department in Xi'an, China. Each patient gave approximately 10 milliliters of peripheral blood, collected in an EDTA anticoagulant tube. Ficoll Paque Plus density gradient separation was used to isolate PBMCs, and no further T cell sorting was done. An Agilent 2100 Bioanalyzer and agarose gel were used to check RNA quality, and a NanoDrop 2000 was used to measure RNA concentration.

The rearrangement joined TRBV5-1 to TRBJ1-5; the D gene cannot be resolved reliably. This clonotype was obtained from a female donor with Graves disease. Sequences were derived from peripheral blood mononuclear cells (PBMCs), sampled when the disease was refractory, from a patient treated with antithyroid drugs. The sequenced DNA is TGCGCCAGCAGCTTGGCCGTCGGACCTAATCAGCCCCAGCATTTT. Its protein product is CASSLAVGPNQPQHF.